Shown below are 23 T cell receptor beta chains from a single sample sequenced in a study of post-analysis software for immune sequencing data. Findings and caveats of the study: Patients used roughly five TRBV segments, including TRBV5-6, TRBV5-1 and TRBV20-1, more often than controls.

These receptors are not linked to any known antigen. Sequencing libraries made from TCR beta cDNA carried unique molecular identifiers. TCRdb re-called the PCR reads with MiXCR, one entry per CDR3 protein. The repertoire holds roughly 540,000 distinct CDR3 sequences, around 36% seen once, with 6% in the top ten. Sequenced sample: blood. These receptor sequences come from a girl between 2 and 17 years old with multiple sclerosis.

This clonotype has just a few counts. The rearrangement joins TRBV4-2 to TRBJ1-1; unclear D gene. The CDR3 covers 14 residues. V lost 4 bases and J lost 0, with 9 bases in between. Germline loops: CDR1 LGHNA, CDR2 YNFKEQ. CDR3 loop: CASSPLGMNTEAFF. In DNA form, the CDR3 reads TGTGCCAGCAGCCCCTTGGGGATGAACACTGAAGCTTTCTTT.

This clonotype was detected a few times. Written as DNA, the CDR3 is TGTGCCAGCAGACGACCCGGGACGGCCTATGGCTACACCTTC. Translation gives CASRRPGTAYGYTF. The rearrangement uses TRBV12-3 or TRBV12-4 and TRBJ1-2; TRBD1 is a possible D gene (5 bases). The CDR3 is 14 residues long. Trimming took 6 bases from V and 4 from J, leaving 15 bases between them.

The chain links TRBV6-1 to TRBJ1-5; TRBD1 matches 7 bases. This CDR3 comprises 15 residues. Unmatched junction bases numbered 4, after V lost 0 bases and J lost 5 bases. From germline, CDR1 is MNHNS and CDR2 SASEGT. CDR3 sequence (DNA): TGTGCCAGCAGTGAAGCGCTTCAGGGGGATCAGCCCCAGCATTTT. Translation: CASSEALQGDQPQHF.

This chain joins TRBV10-2 and TRBJ1-5; TRBD1 is a possible D gene (5 bases). There are 13 residues in the CDR3. Trimming pared 6 bases from V and 7 bases from J, leaving 13 bases between. The germline V gene encodes CDR1 WSHSY and CDR2 SAAADI. The CDR3 loop is CASSQGENQPQHF. The CDR3 DNA sequence: TGCGCCAGCAGCCAGGGAGAAAACCAGCCCCAGCATTTT.

This chain connects TRBV6-4 to TRBJ2-1, with D tentatively TRBD1 or TRBD2 (5 bases each). The germline V and J ends were trimmed by 8 bases and 9 bases, with 26 bases remaining between them. Germline assignment: CDR1 MRHNA and CDR2 SNTAGT. CDR3 size: 16 residues. The CDR3 sequence is CASPIMGDPLNIEQFF. CDR3 nucleotides: TGTGCCAGCCCGATAATGGGGGACCCCCTTAACATTGAGCAGTTCTTC.

This clonotype came up a few times. The chain links TRBV5-1 to TRBJ2-3, with D perhaps matching TRBD1 (6 bases). Germline-derived CDR1 and CDR2 are SGHRS and YFSETQ. V lost 4 bases, J lost 3 bases, and 12 bases lay in between. The CDR3 has 14 residues. The CDR3 DNA reads as TGCGCCAGCAGCATCATCCAGGGGACAGATACGCAGTATTTT. The encoded protein is CASSIIQGTDTQYF.

With regard to this clonotype: A read error may account for a junction end that differs from germline. The chain uses TRBV3-1 and TRBJ1-2; TRBD1 matches 7 bases. The CDR3 consists of 13 residues. The germline V gene encodes CDR1 LGHDT and CDR2 YNNKEL (reference sequence). The DNA of the CDR3 is TGTGTCAGCAGCAGGGGGGACGGCTATGGCTACACCTTC. It encodes CVSSRGDGYGYTF.

The CDR3 nucleotides read TGTGCCAGCAGTTACGATTCTGGAACAGATACGCAGTATTTT. Protein: CASSYDSGTDTQYF. V gene TRBV6-5 combines with J gene TRBJ2-3; D is unclear. Trimming removed 2 bases from V and 3 bases from J, with 9 bases in between. CDR1 is MNHEY, CDR2 SVGAGI, per germline. This CDR3 has 14 amino acids.

This clonotype was found many times. V gene TRBV5-1 combines with J gene TRBJ1-2, with D maybe TRBD1 (5 bases). This CDR3 has 12 residues. V dropped 5 bases and J dropped 6 bases, with 11 bases sitting between them. Germline CDR1 and CDR2: SGHRS and YFSETQ. CDR3: CASSRQGHGYTF. The CDR3 coding sequence is TGCGCCAGCAGTAGGCAGGGTCATGGCTACACCTTC.

Details on this clonotype: Just one base apart from a much larger clone, this may be a read error. The V gene is TRBV24-1, the J gene TRBJ1-4, with 7 positions matching TRBD1. This CDR3 contains 15 residues. Looked up from germline, CDR1 is KGHDR and CDR2 is SFDVKD. CDR3 sequence reads: CATSDAGTANEELFF. In DNA form, the CDR3 reads TGTGCCACCAGTGATGCCGGGACAGCTAATGAAGAACTGTTTTTT.

This sequence joins TRBV5-6 and TRBJ1-2; D is possibly TRBD1 (5 bases). Trimming removed 4 bases from V and 5 bases from J, with 18 bases in between. From germline, CDR1 is SGHDT and CDR2 YYEEEE. There are 15 residues in the CDR3. The DNA for the CDR3 is TGTGCCAGCAGCCTTTCCGGCACAGGCTGGTATGGCTACACCTTC. Translating it yields CASSLSGTGWYGYTF.

This clonotype was counted a few times. The rearrangement uses TRBV4-2 and TRBJ2-7, with TRBD1 matching over 10 bases. The V segment lost 0 bases and the J segment 3 bases; nucleotides outside the gene matches: 5. In germline, CDR1 is LGHNA, CDR2 YNFKEQ. The CDR3 length is 16 residues. CDR3 DNA sequence: TGTGCCAGCAGCCAAGAGGCCGGGACAGGGGACTACGAGCAGTACTTC. Residues: CASSQEAGTGDYEQYF.

This clonotype was seen only a few times. The chain links TRBV3-1 to TRBJ2-1, with D hard to call. The CDR3 covers 14 residues. Looked up from germline, CDR1 is LGHDT and CDR2 is YNNKEL (reference sequence). Trimming shortened V by 4 bases and J by 8 bases, and 15 bases separated the two germline ends. The CDR3 sequence: CASSPGFGLDEQFF. The DNA for the CDR3 is TGTGCCAGCAGCCCCGGCTTCGGCCTCGATGAGCAGTTCTTC.

This clonotype showed up just a few times. The chain links TRBV5-1 to TRBJ1-1; TRBD1 aligns across 8 bases. Per the germline V gene, CDR1 is SGHRS and CDR2 is YFSETQ. V gave up 0 bases and J gave up 3 bases; unmatched junction bases: 7. The CDR3 consists of 16 residues. CDR3 loop: CASSLDPGGMHTEAFF. In DNA, the CDR3 is TGCGCCAGCAGCTTGGATCCAGGGGGCATGCACACTGAAGCTTTCTTT.

A few counts support this clonotype. The chain couples TRBV20-1 to TRBJ1-6; 7 positions agree with TRBD1. Germline CDR1 reads DFQATT; CDR2 reads SNEGSKA (reference sequence). CDR3 length: 14 amino acids. The J segment lost 4 bases and the V segment lost 3 bases, leaving 3 bases of the junction unmatched. For the CDR3, the DNA is TGCAGTGCTAGCGGGACAGCTTATAATTCACCCCTCCACTTT. This codes for CSASGTAYNSPLHF.

This chain joins TRBV6-5 and TRBJ1-2; D may be TRBD1 (6 bases). The CDR3 loop spans 12 amino acids. In germline, CDR1 is MNHEY, CDR2 SVGAGI. V lost 8 bases and J 5 bases, leaving 12 bases between the germline ends. In DNA, the CDR3 is TGTGCCAGCTGGGTCAGGGGTTATGGCTACACCTTC. Protein product: CASWVRGYGYTF.

The rearrangement joins TRBV6-1 to TRBJ2-1, with 7 bases identical to TRBD1. CDR3 size: 14 residues. CDR1 is MNHNS and CDR2 is SASEGT in the germline V gene. V shed 2 bases and J 8 bases; nucleotides not matched to a gene: 6. The CDR3 nucleotides read TGTGCCAGCAGTGAATCCTACAGGGGCGATGAGCAGTTCTTC. This encodes CASSESYRGDEQFF.

The chain recombines TRBV9 with TRBJ2-3, with D possibly TRBD2 on 5 matching bases. The CDR3 is 17 residues long. V gave up 5 bases and J gave up 0 bases, with 19 bases separating them. Germline V CDR1 and CDR2: SGDLS, YYNGEE. Written as DNA, the CDR3 is TGTGCCAGCAGTTCCGAAGAGGGCTACCCTAGCACAGATACGCAGTATTTT. Translated: CASSSEEGYPSTDTQYF.

DNA for the CDR3: TGTGCCAGCAGCGTGGCAACAGGGACGGTCTTTTACGAGCAGTACTTC. It is translated as CASSVATGTVFYEQYF. The rearrangement uses TRBV9 and TRBJ2-7; maybe TRBD1 (6 bases). The germline V gene encodes CDR1 SGDLS and CDR2 YYNGEE. Trimming removed 2 bases at V and 4 bases at J, with 19 bases between. The CDR3 is made up of 16 amino acids.

J is TRBJ1-6 and V is TRBV5-1; TRBD1 aligns across 12 bases. The CDR3 has 17 residues. The V and J ends lost 1 base and 10 bases, in that order; junction bases with no gene match: 9. Germline lookup yields CDR1 SGHRS and CDR2 YFSETQ. CDR3 DNA: TGCGCCAGCAGCTTGTTCGGGACAGGGGGCGTTAAGTCACCCCTCCACTTT. Translated, it gives CASSLFGTGGVKSPLHF.

This clonotype showed up just a few times. Germline and junction disagree at one end, which may indicate a read error. The V gene is TRBV7-9, the J gene TRBJ1-2; tentatively, D is TRBD1 (5 bases). Per the germline V gene, CDR1 is SEHNR and CDR2 is FQNEAQ (reference sequence). The CDR3 totals 18 residues. The DNA for the CDR3 is TGTGCCAGCAGCTTAGAAAGGGTCAGGGTGAAAGGGGACTATGGTTACACCTTC. Translation: CASSLERVRVKGDYGYTF.

This chain links TRBV5-1 with TRBJ1-4; D perhaps matches TRBD1 (5 bases). The V gene's germline CDR1 is SGHRS and CDR2 YFSETQ. This CDR3 comprises 16 residues. Trimming shortened V by 4 bases and J by 1 base, and 14 bases separated the two germline ends. CDR3 region: CASSPRPGQTNEKLFF. CDR3 nucleotides: TGCGCCAGCAGCCCGCGGCCAGGGCAAACTAATGAAAAACTGTTTTTT.

The J gene is TRBJ2-5, the V gene TRBV20-1; either TRBD1 or TRBD2 may fit D (5 bases each). The CDR3 totals 14 residues. V shed 6 bases and J shed 1 base, with 15 bases lying between them. The germline V gene encodes CDR1 DFQATT and CDR2 SNEGSKA (reference sequence). This chain's CDR3 is CSAHAMRGQETQYF. CDR3 nucleotide sequence: TGCAGTGCCCACGCCATGAGGGGCCAAGAGACCCAGTACTTC.